A selection of T cell receptor beta chains follows, all from one sample in a study of Graves' ophthalmopathy and Graves' hyperthyroidism. Each CDR3 protein gets one entry after TCRdb re-called the multiplex PCR reads with MiXCR. The sample has roughly 300,000 distinct CDR3 sequences; roughly a sixth are singletons. Sequenced material: peripheral blood. These receptor sequences come from an adult man with Graves' ophthalmopathy. CDR3s include the opening cysteine and the closing phenylalanine or tryptophan. A D gene is named only where the DNA matches it firmly. The size field is filled for only some rows; it gives once, few, many or a size class.

v_call: TRBV5-1; clone_size: -; d_call: -; j_call: TRBJ2-5; cdr3_nt: TGCGCCAGCAGCTGGCCGAGAATTAACAGGGAGACCCAGTACTTC; cdr3_aa: CASSWPRINRETQYF
v_call: TRBV28; clone_size: many; d_call: TRBD1; j_call: TRBJ2-6; cdr3_nt: TGTGCCAGCAGCTTCCGGGACAGGGGACACTTCTCTGGGGCCAACGTCCTGACTTTC; cdr3_aa: CASSFRDRGHFSGANVLTF
v_call: TRBV18; clone_size: few; d_call: TRBD2; j_call: TRBJ2-7; cdr3_nt: TGTGCCAGCCACAGCGGGAGTGGTGGGTACGAGCAGTACTTC; cdr3_aa: CASHSGSGGYEQYF
v_call: TRBV28; clone_size: many; d_call: TRBD1; j_call: TRBJ1-2; cdr3_nt: TGTTTTACCGGGACAGCTAACTATGGCTACACCTTC; cdr3_aa: CFTGTANYGYTF
v_call: TRBV4-1; clone_size: many; d_call: -; j_call: TRBJ2-5; cdr3_nt: TGCGCCAGCAGCCAAATTCTCCCGGGGCTCGAGGAGACCCAGTACTTC; cdr3_aa: CASSQILPGLEETQYF
v_call: TRBV6-2/TRBV6-3; clone_size: many; d_call: TRBD1; j_call: TRBJ1-5; cdr3_nt: TGTGCCAGCAAGTCGGGACAGAAGTTTTATAGCAATCAGCCCCAGCATTTT; cdr3_aa: CASKSGQKFYSNQPQHF
v_call: TRBV20-1; clone_size: -; d_call: TRBD1; j_call: TRBJ2-5; cdr3_nt: TGCAGTGGCATACAGGGGGCGAGGCAAGAGACCCAGTACTTC; cdr3_aa: CSGIQGARQETQYF
v_call: TRBV30; clone_size: many; d_call: TRBD1; j_call: TRBJ1-6; cdr3_nt: TGTGCCTGGAGTGTACTAAGGGGGCGGAATTCACCCCTCCACTTT; cdr3_aa: CAWSVLRGRNSPLHF
v_call: TRBV19; clone_size: many; d_call: TRBD1; j_call: TRBJ1-1; cdr3_nt: TGTGCCAGTAGAGAGACAGGGGGAACTGAAGCTTTCTTT; cdr3_aa: CASRETGGTEAFF
v_call: TRBV5-1; clone_size: many; d_call: -; j_call: TRBJ2-7; cdr3_nt: TGCGCCAGCAGCACCACGGGGATCCTCGGGGAGCAGTACTTC; cdr3_aa: CASSTTGILGEQYF
v_call: TRBV9; clone_size: many; d_call: -; j_call: TRBJ2-2; cdr3_nt: TGTGCCAGCAGCGTAGGTCAGGGATTGGCCGGGGAGCTGTTTTTT; cdr3_aa: CASSVGQGLAGELFF
v_call: TRBV20-1; clone_size: many; d_call: -; j_call: TRBJ2-5; cdr3_nt: TGCAGTGCCCAGGACCAAGAGACCCAGTACTTC; cdr3_aa: CSAQDQETQYF
v_call: TRBV19; clone_size: many; d_call: TRBD1; j_call: TRBJ1-2; cdr3_nt: TGTGCCAGTAGTATTCAGGGGGCGCGTGGCTACACCTTC; cdr3_aa: CASSIQGARGYTF
v_call: TRBV20-1; clone_size: many; d_call: TRBD2; j_call: TRBJ2-7; cdr3_nt: TGCAGTGCTAGAGCGGGGGATAGCGGGAGGAGCGACGAGCAGTACTTC; cdr3_aa: CSARAGDSGRSDEQYF
v_call: TRBV6-1; clone_size: many; d_call: TRBD2; j_call: TRBJ2-7; cdr3_nt: TGTGCCAGCAGTGAAGGGCCTAGCGGGTCGCAGTACTTC; cdr3_aa: CASSEGPSGSQYF
v_call: TRBV28; clone_size: -; d_call: -; j_call: TRBJ1-6; cdr3_nt: TGTGCCAGCAGTATCGGGGGGGATTATTCACCCCGCCACTTT; cdr3_aa: CASSIGGDYSPRHF
v_call: TRBV3-1; clone_size: many; d_call: -; j_call: TRBJ2-7; cdr3_nt: TGTGCCAGCAGCGGGGGAGTCGAGCAGTACTTC; cdr3_aa: CASSGGVEQYF
v_call: TRBV7-6; clone_size: many; d_call: -; j_call: TRBJ2-5; cdr3_nt: TGTGCCAGCAGCTTAGCGGGGGCCGTCGGAGAGACCCAGTACTTC; cdr3_aa: CASSLAGAVGETQYF
v_call: TRBV15; clone_size: many; d_call: TRBD2; j_call: TRBJ2-7; cdr3_nt: TGTGCCACCAGCAGAGTCACTAGCGGGGGGGCTTCCTACGAGCAGTACTTC; cdr3_aa: CATSRVTSGGASYEQYF
v_call: TRBV24-1; clone_size: many; d_call: TRBD2; j_call: TRBJ2-7; cdr3_nt: TGTGCCACCCCGCCGACGTGTCCCGGGGGGGGATACGAGCAGTACTTC; cdr3_aa: CATPPTCPGGGYEQYF
v_call: TRBV3-1; clone_size: many; d_call: -; j_call: TRBJ1-5; cdr3_nt: TGTGCCAGCAGCCCCTCCAGTAATCAGCCCCAGCATTTT; cdr3_aa: CASSPSSNQPQHF
v_call: TRBV12-3/TRBV12-4; clone_size: many; d_call: TRBD2; j_call: TRBJ2-7; cdr3_nt: TGTGCCAGCAGTTTGTTCCCTAGCGGGGCATCCTCCTACGAGCAGTACTTC; cdr3_aa: CASSLFPSGASSYEQYF
v_call: TRBV19; clone_size: -; d_call: TRBD1; j_call: TRBJ1-2; cdr3_nt: TGTGCCAGTACTCATTCCTTGGGACAGGTCTATGGCTACATCTTC; cdr3_aa: CASTHSLGQVYGYIF
v_call: TRBV20-1; clone_size: few; d_call: TRBD1; j_call: TRBJ2-7; cdr3_nt: TGCAGTGCTAGAGCCCGGACAGGGGCTCCTTACGAGCAGTACTTC; cdr3_aa: CSARARTGAPYEQYF
v_call: TRBV29-1; clone_size: many; d_call: TRBD1; j_call: TRBJ2-7; cdr3_nt: TGCAGCGCCATAAAGACGGACAGGGGTTTTCAGCAGTACTTC; cdr3_aa: CSAIKTDRGFQQYF
v_call: TRBV5-1; clone_size: many; d_call: -; j_call: TRBJ2-4; cdr3_nt: TGCGCCAGCAGCTTGCGAAGGAACGAAAACATTCAGTACTTC; cdr3_aa: CASSLRRNENIQYF
v_call: TRBV20-1; clone_size: many; d_call: -; j_call: TRBJ1-5; cdr3_nt: TGCAGTGCTCGCAATGCGGCGGGGGCAAATCAGCCCCAGCATTTT; cdr3_aa: CSARNAAGANQPQHF
v_call: TRBV30; clone_size: many; d_call: -; j_call: TRBJ1-1; cdr3_nt: TGTGCCTGGAGCCCCAACAGGGCGAAAGCTTTCTTT; cdr3_aa: CAWSPNRAKAFF
v_call: TRBV6-2/TRBV6-3; clone_size: many; d_call: -; j_call: TRBJ1-6; cdr3_nt: TGTGCCAGCAGGCGGGACCAGATCGGGTTGAGCGCACCCCTCCACTTT; cdr3_aa: CASRRDQIGLSAPLHF
v_call: TRBV7-2; clone_size: many; d_call: -; j_call: TRBJ1-5; cdr3_nt: TGTGCCAGCAGCCCGGCCGGGGGTTATCAGCCCCAGCATTTT; cdr3_aa: CASSPAGGYQPQHF
v_call: TRBV12-3/TRBV12-4; clone_size: -; d_call: -; j_call: TRBJ1-2; cdr3_nt: TGTGCAAGCAGTTTCCACGGGAGCTATGGCTACATCTTC; cdr3_aa: CASSFHGSYGYIF
v_call: TRBV30; clone_size: many; d_call: -; j_call: TRBJ1-2; cdr3_nt: TGTGCCTGGCAGCGGGAGCCTGACTATGGCTACACCTTC; cdr3_aa: CAWQREPDYGYTF
v_call: TRBV7-8; clone_size: many; d_call: -; j_call: TRBJ2-7; cdr3_nt: TGTGCCAGCAGCTTATTGGCTTTCTCCTACGAGCAGTACTTC; cdr3_aa: CASSLLAFSYEQYF
v_call: TRBV5-4; clone_size: many; d_call: -; j_call: TRBJ1-2; cdr3_nt: TGTGCCAGCAGCTTATTAGAACAGCACTATGGCTACACCTTC; cdr3_aa: CASSLLEQHYGYTF
v_call: TRBV6-5; clone_size: many; d_call: -; j_call: TRBJ2-5; cdr3_nt: TGTGCCAGCAGTTACCGTACCCAAGAGACCCAGTACTTC; cdr3_aa: CASSYRTQETQYF
v_call: TRBV6-4; clone_size: many; d_call: TRBD1; j_call: TRBJ2-7; cdr3_nt: TGTGCCAGCAGTGAGTCCGGGACAGGGGTTGACGAGCAGTACTTC; cdr3_aa: CASSESGTGVDEQYF
v_call: TRBV6-1; clone_size: many; d_call: -; j_call: TRBJ2-2; cdr3_nt: TGTGCCAGCAGTGAAGTTGGGGCGAACACCGGGGAGCTGTTTTTT; cdr3_aa: CASSEVGANTGELFF
v_call: TRBV7-9; clone_size: many; d_call: -; j_call: TRBJ2-7; cdr3_nt: TGTGCCAGCAGCTTAGTCACCAGGTCTTACGAGCAGTACTTC; cdr3_aa: CASSLVTRSYEQYF
v_call: TRBV7-2; clone_size: -; d_call: -; j_call: TRBJ1-1; cdr3_nt: TGTGCCAGCAGCTTCACCGGACAGGAAGCTTTCTTT; cdr3_aa: CASSFTGQEAFF
v_call: TRBV29-1; clone_size: many; d_call: -; j_call: TRBJ1-2; cdr3_nt: TGCAGCGTTGAGAGGGCCCCGGGACCGGAGGGATATGGCTACACCTTC; cdr3_aa: CSVERAPGPEGYGYTF
v_call: TRBV6-1; clone_size: -; d_call: -; j_call: TRBJ1-2; cdr3_nt: TGTGCCAGCAGTGAGCAACCGGGGCCCGCGCATGTCGGTGGCTACACCTTC; cdr3_aa: CASSEQPGPAHVGGYTF
v_call: TRBV27; clone_size: many; d_call: -; j_call: TRBJ1-2; cdr3_nt: TGTGCCAGCAGTTACAGGGAAAGAAACGGCTACACCTTC; cdr3_aa: CASSYRERNGYTF
v_call: TRBV19; clone_size: -; d_call: -; j_call: TRBJ1-1; cdr3_nt: TGTGCCAGTAGTATAGGCCCTACGGGGTGGTCTGAAGCTTTCTTT; cdr3_aa: CASSIGPTGWSEAFF
v_call: TRBV6-1; clone_size: many; d_call: TRBD1; j_call: TRBJ2-5; cdr3_nt: TGTGCCAGCAGTGAACCGGGACAGAAATCCTCCCAAGAGACCCAGTACTTC; cdr3_aa: CASSEPGQKSSQETQYF
v_call: TRBV6-2/TRBV6-3; clone_size: -; d_call: TRBD1; j_call: TRBJ1-2; cdr3_nt: TGTGCCAGCAGTTACAGGACAGGGAGCTACACCTTC; cdr3_aa: CASSYRTGSYTF